Each of the 10 T cell receptor beta chains below was sequenced from the same sample in a study of blood T cell repertoires in COVID-19. Repertoires were generated with immunoSEQ multiplex PCR, while TCRdb's copy carries only in-frame clones and drops some. The sample holds around 59,000 clones, 65% to 80% seen once. The material sequenced was peripheral blood. These receptors originate from a human donor in a cohort sampled during active COVID-19.

This chain links TRBV27 with TRBJ2-7; 9 positions agree with TRBD1. With V trimmed by 6 bases and J by 5 bases, 8 bases remained unmatched. The germline V gene has CDR1 MNHEY and CDR2 SMNVEV (reference sequence). CDR3 size: 14 residues. This chain's CDR3 is CASSQGQGFDEQYF. In DNA form, the CDR3 reads TGTGCCAGCAGCCAGGGACAGGGTTTCGACGAGCAGTACTTC.

This chain links TRBV14 with TRBJ1-2; tentatively, D is TRBD1 (6 bases). This CDR3 is 15 amino acids long. V gave up 5 bases and J gave up 5 bases, with 18 bases separating them. CDR1 is SGHDN, CDR2 FVKESK, per germline. CDR3 amino acids: CASSSRQEALYGYTF. CDR3 in DNA: TGTGCCAGCAGCTCAAGACAGGAGGCCCTTTATGGCTACACCTTC.

This chain uses TRBV4-1 with TRBJ1-4; D is undetermined. The germline CDR1 and CDR2 sequences are MGHRA and YSYEKL. This CDR3 is 16 amino acids long. V was trimmed by 0 bases and J by 9 bases, leaving 17 bases between them. This CDR3 is CASSQDLAVLMKKLFF. CDR3 nucleotide sequence: TGCGCCAGCAGCCAAGATCTAGCGGTCCTAATGAAAAAACTGTTTTTT.

This rearrangement joins TRBV19 to TRBJ2-5; no clear D gene. CDR1 and CDR2 (germline): LNHDA, SQIVND (reference sequence). CDR3 length equals 12 residues. V lost 4 bases and J lost 1, with 4 bases in between. The CDR3 protein is CASSTSQETQYF. CDR3 coding DNA: TGTGCCAGTAGTACTAGCCAAGAGACCCAGTACTTC. Variable domain in full (rest from reference TRBV19 and TRBJ2-5): DGGITQSPKYLFRKEGQNVTLSCEQNLNHDAMYWYRQDPGQGLRLIYYSQIVNDFQKGDIAEGYSVSREKKESFPLTVTSAQKNPTAFYLCASSTSQETQYFGPGTRLLVL.

The CDR3 protein is CASSGGLGYNEQFF. CDR3 bases: TGTGCCAGCTCAGGGGGCTTAGGGTACAATGAGCAGTTCTTC. The chain joins TRBV18 to TRBJ2-1; a possible D gene is TRBD1 (6 bases). CDR3 length equals 14 residues. V lost 5 bases, J lost 4 bases, and 12 bases lay in between. Germline V gives CDR1 KGHSH, CDR2 LQKENI.

The chain recombines TRBV7-9 with TRBJ2-2; 8 bases line up with TRBD2. The germline V gene encodes CDR1 SEHNR and CDR2 FQNEAQ (reference sequence). The CDR3 consists of 16 residues. Trimming at V came to 5 bases and at J to 0 bases, leaving 5 bases not matched to a gene. The CDR3 spells CASSDGLAANTGELFF. As DNA, the CDR3 is TGTGCCAGCAGCGACGGACTAGCAGCGAACACCGGGGAGCTGTTTTTT.

The gene calls are TRBV28 and TRBJ2-7; D is perhaps TRBD2 (5 bases). The germline V gene has CDR1 MDHEN and CDR2 SYDVKM. Trimming stripped 5 bases from V and 7 bases from J, with 9 bases between. This CDR3 spans 11 amino acids. The CDR3 nucleotides are TGTGCCAGCAGTCTCCGGGAAGAGCAGTACTTC. This gives the protein CASSLREEQYF.

The DNA of the CDR3 is TGTGCCAGCCGGACTGCGAACACCGGGGAGCTGTTTTTT. Translation gives CASRTANTGELFF. The chain has TRBV3-1 (or the pseudogene TRBV3-2) and TRBJ2-2; possible D gene TRBD2, 5 bases. Germline V lookup: CDR1 LGHDT, CDR2 YNNKEL (reference sequence). V lost 8 bases and J 0 bases, leaving 7 bases between the germline ends. CDR3 length equals 13 residues.

The chain joins TRBV7-8 to TRBJ1-5, with D possibly TRBD1 on 5 matching bases. The CDR3 spans 19 residues. The germline V gene encodes CDR1 SGHVS and CDR2 FQNEAQ. V was clipped by 6 bases and J by 6 bases, with 30 bases between them. DNA for the CDR3: TGTGCCAGCAGTCTTCCCGCAGGCCGCGGACCCCGCGGGGCTCAGCCCCAGCATTTT. Residues: CASSLPAGRGPRGAQPQHF.

The rearrangement uses TRBV6-5 and TRBJ2-7; TRBD2 matches at 7 bases. The CDR3 is 15 residues long. V was pared by 5 bases and J by 2 bases, with 9 bases of the junction left unmatched. Germline V gene data show CDR1 as MNHEY and CDR2 as SVGAGI. CDR3: CASSPLAEGPYEQYF. The CDR3 DNA reads TGTGCCAGCAGTCCTCTAGCGGAGGGACCCTACGAGCAGTACTTC.